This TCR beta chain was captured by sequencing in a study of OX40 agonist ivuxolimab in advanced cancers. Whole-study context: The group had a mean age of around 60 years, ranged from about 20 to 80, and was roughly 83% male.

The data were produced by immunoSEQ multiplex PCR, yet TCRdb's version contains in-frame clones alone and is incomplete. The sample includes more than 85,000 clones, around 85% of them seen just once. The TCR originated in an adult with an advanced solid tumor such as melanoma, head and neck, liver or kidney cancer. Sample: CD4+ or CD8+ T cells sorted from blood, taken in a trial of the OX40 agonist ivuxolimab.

The CDR3 loop is CASILATGANGYTF. The CDR3 bases are TGTGCCAGCATCCTTGCAACAGGGGCGAATGGCTACACCTTC. V is TRBV7-2 and J is TRBJ1-2, with 7 bases identical to TRBD1. The CDR3 has 14 residues. The germline V gene has CDR1 SGHTA and CDR2 FQGNSA. V lost 7 bases to trimming and J lost 6 bases; unmatched junction nucleotides: 11.